This record covers a single T cell receptor beta chain. The data were obtained in a study of blood T cell repertoires in COVID-19. CDR3 length equals 15 residues. Deletions cut 2 bases from V and 1 base from J, with 11 bases between. Germline V lookup: CDR1 SGHRS, CDR2 YFSETQ. The data were produced by immunoSEQ multiplex PCR, yet TCRdb's version contains in-frame clones alone and is incomplete. The sample contains 35,000 to 55,000 clones, nearly 90% of which appear only once. Sequencing input: peripheral blood. The chain combines TRBV5-1 with TRBJ2-3, with a possible D match to TRBD1 (6 bases). This clonotype originated in a man between 65 and 79 years old with active COVID-19. The CDR3: CASSLQGAGTDTQYF. CDR3 nucleotide sequence: TGCGCCAGCAGCTTACAGGGCGCGGGCACAGATACGCAGTATTTT.